The 6 T cell receptor beta chains given below trace back to one sample, sequenced in a study of blood T cells in healthy people across ages. A second PCR of roughly 7 to 11 cycles used a sample-barcoded 5' primer and a J-beta primer mix. TCRdb reprocessed the 5' RACE reads with MiXCR, giving one entry per CDR3 protein. Counted here are just over 1 million distinct CDR3 sequences, under 45% occurring once; the ten biggest clones make up about 19%. The sample taken for sequencing was blood. Every receptor here comes from a woman aged 60-70 years in good health.

This sequence joins TRBV27 and TRBJ2-5; D is undetermined. The CDR3 is made up of 18 amino acids. Trimming stripped 10 bases from V and 1 base from J, with 28 bases between. Per the germline V gene, CDR1 is MNHEY and CDR2 is SMNVEV (reference sequence). CDR3 nucleotides: TGTGCCACCTCGAGTTTTTCCAGAGGTCTTAGTGGCCAAGAGACCCAGTACTTC. It yields the protein CATSSFSRGLSGQETQYF.

On this clonotype: A junction end diverges from the germline sequence, so it may reflect a read error. The chain joins TRBV7-8 to TRBJ2-7; 12 bases are shared with TRBD2. CDR3 length: 16 residues. The germline V gene encodes CDR1 SGHVS and CDR2 FQNEAQ. The CDR3 DNA follows: TGCGCCAGCAGCTGGGGACTAGCGGGTACTCCCGACGAGCAGTACTTC. Translating gives CASSWGLAGTPDEQYF.

The table lists this clonotype with a few counts. The chain combines TRBV15 with TRBJ2-7; D not resolved. Germline V gives CDR1 LNHNV, CDR2 YYDKDF (reference sequence). Trimming cost V 6 bases and J 1 base, with 16 bases left between them. This CDR3 contains 15 residues. CDR3 DNA sequence: TGTGCCACCAGTAAAGTCCCCGTACTTTCCTACGAGCAGTACTTC. Amino acid sequence: CATSKVPVLSYEQYF.

The V gene is TRBV30, the J gene TRBJ2-7; D not certain. Looked up from germline, CDR1 is GTSNPN and CDR2 is SVGIG (reference sequence). The CDR3 totals 14 residues. V was trimmed by 0 bases and J by 0 bases, leaving 9 bases between them. CDR3 DNA sequence: TGTGCCTGGAGTGTACCACGGCTCTCCTACGAGCAGTACTTC. Translating it yields CAWSVPRLSYEQYF. Together with reference TRBV30 and TRBJ2-7, the CDR3 gives the full variable domain: SQTIHQWPATLVQPVGSPLSLECTVEGTSNPNLYWYRQAAGRGLQLLFYSVGIGQISSEVPQNLSASRPQDRQFILSSKKLLLSDSGFYLCAWSVPRLSYEQYFGPGTRLTVT.

This clonotype was counted many times. The chain carries TRBV29-1 and TRBJ2-3, with a tentative D call TRBD2 (5 bases). V lost 3 bases and J 2 bases, leaving 12 bases between the germline ends. There are 14 residues in the CDR3. In germline, CDR1 is SQVTM, CDR2 ANQGSEA. The CDR3 loop is CSVDEGFTTDTQYF. The CDR3 DNA is TGCAGCGTTGATGAGGGCTTTACCACAGATACGCAGTATTTT.

The chain uses TRBV7-9 and TRBJ2-3, with TRBD2 identical over 11 bases. Losses at the gene ends were 0 bases for V and 4 bases for J; bases not matched to a gene: 6. The germline CDR1 and CDR2 sequences are SEHNR and FQNEAQ (reference sequence). The CDR3 runs 17 residues. The CDR3, as DNA: TGTGCCAGCAGCTTAGCCCAAACTAGCGGGAGTTCAGATACGCAGTATTTT. This translates into CASSLAQTSGSSDTQYF.